This T cell receptor beta chain was captured in a study of OX40 agonist ivuxolimab in advanced cancers. This table comes from immunoSEQ multiplex PCR, and its TCRdb copy is limited to in-frame clones, with some not included. This sample carries roughly 71,000 clones, about nine tenths of them seen once, and the ten largest clones take around 1%. As to this clone: The antigen remains unidentified.

Samples of blood were obtained at baseline, on cycle 4 day 1, and on cycle 7 day 1. Per the germline V gene, CDR1 is ENHRY and CDR2 is SYGVKD. The CDR3 has 15 residues. V shed 4 bases, J shed 1 base, and the junction held 0 bases outside the gene matches. The study, taken as a whole, reports: Among expanded peripheral T cells, antigen specificity went undetermined. The study found that CD8+ T cells averaged more expanded clones than CD4+.

This material consisted of CD4+ or CD8+ T cells sorted from blood, taken in a trial of the OX40 agonist ivuxolimab. The chain has TRBV10-3 and TRBJ2-2; 10 positions match TRBD2. The sequence came from an adult with an advanced solid tumor such as melanoma, head and neck, liver or kidney cancer. Here the CDR3 DNA reads TGTGCCATCAGTGGGACTAGCGGGAACACCGGGGAGCTGTTTTTT. As protein: CAISGTSGNTGELFF.